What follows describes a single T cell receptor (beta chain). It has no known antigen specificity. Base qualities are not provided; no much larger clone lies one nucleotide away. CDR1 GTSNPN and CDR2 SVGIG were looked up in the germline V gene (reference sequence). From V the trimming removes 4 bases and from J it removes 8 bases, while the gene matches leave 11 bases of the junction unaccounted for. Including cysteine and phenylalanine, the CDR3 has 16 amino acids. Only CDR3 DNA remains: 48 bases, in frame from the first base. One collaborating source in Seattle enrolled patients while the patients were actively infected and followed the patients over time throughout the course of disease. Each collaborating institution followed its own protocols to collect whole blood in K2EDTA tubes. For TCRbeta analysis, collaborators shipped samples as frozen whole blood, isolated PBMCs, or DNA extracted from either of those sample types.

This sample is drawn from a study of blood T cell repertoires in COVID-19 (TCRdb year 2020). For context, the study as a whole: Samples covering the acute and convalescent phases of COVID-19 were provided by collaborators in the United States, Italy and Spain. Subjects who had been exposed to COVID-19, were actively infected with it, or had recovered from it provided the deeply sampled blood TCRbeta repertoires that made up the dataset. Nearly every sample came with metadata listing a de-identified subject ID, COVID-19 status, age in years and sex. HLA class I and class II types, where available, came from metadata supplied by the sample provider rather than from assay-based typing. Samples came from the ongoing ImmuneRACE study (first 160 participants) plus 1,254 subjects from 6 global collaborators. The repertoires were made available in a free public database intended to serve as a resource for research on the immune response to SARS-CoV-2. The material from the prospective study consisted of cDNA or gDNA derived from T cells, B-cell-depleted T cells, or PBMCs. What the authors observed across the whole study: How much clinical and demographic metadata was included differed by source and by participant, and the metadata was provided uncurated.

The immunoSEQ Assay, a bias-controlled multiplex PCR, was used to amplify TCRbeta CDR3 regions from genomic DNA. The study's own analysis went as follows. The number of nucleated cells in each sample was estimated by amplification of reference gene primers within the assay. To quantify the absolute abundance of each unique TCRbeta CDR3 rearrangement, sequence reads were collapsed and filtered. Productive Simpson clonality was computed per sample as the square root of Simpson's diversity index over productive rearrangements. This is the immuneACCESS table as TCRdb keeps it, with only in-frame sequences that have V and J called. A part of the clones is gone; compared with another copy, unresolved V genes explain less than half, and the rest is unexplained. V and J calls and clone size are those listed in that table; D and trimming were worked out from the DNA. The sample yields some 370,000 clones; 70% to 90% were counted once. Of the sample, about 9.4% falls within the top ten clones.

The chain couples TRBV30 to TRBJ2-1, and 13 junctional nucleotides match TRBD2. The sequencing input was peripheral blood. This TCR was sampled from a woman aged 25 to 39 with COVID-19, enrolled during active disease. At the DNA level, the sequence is TGTGCCTGGATTAGGGCCGTTGGACTAGCGGGAGATGAGCAGTTCTTC. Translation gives CAWIRAVGLAGDEQFF.